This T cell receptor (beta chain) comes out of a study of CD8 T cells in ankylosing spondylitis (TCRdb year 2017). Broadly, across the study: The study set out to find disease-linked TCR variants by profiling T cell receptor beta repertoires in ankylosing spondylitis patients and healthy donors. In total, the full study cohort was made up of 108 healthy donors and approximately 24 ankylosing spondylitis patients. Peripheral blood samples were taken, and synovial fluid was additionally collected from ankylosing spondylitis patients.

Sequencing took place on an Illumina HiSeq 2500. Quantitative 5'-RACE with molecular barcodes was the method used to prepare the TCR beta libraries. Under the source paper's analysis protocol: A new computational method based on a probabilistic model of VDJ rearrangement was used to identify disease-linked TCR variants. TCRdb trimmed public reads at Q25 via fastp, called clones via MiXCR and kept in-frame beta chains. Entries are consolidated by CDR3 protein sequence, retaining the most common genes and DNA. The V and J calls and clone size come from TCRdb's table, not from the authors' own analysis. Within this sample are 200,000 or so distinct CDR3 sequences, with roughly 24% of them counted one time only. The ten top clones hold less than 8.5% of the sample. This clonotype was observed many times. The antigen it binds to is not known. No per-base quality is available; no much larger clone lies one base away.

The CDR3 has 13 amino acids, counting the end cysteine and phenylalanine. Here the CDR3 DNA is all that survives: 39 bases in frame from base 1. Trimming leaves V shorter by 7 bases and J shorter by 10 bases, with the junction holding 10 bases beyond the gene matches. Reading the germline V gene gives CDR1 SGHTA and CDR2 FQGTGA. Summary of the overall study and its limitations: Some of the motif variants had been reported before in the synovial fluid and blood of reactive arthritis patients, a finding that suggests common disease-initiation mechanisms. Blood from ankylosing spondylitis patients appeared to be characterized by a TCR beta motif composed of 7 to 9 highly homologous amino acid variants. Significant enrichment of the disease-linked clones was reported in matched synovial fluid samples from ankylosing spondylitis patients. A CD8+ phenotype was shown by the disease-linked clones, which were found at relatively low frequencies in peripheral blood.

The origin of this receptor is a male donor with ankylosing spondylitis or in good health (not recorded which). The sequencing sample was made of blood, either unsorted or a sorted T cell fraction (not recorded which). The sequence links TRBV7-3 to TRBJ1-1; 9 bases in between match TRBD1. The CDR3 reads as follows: CASTQALTGGAFF. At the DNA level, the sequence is TGTGCCAGCACCCAAGCCCTGACAGGGGGAGCTTTCTTT.